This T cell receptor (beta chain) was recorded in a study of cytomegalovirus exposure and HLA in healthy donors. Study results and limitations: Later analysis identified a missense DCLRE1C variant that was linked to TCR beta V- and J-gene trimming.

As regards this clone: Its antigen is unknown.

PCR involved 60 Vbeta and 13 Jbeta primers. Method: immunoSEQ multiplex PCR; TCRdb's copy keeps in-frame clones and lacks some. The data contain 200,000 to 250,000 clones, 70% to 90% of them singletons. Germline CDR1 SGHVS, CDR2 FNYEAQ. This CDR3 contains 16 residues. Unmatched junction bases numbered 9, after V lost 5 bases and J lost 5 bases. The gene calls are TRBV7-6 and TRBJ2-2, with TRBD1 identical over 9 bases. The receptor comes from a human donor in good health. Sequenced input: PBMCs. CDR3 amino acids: CASSLWGQGGTGELFF. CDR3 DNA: TGTGCCAGCAGCCTGTGGGGACAGGGTGGAACCGGGGAGCTGTTTTTT. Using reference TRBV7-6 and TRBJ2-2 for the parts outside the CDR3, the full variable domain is GAGVSQSPRYKVTKRGQDVALRCDPISGHVSLYWYRQALGQGPEFLTYFNYEAQQDKSGLPNDRFSAERPEGSISTLTIQRTEQRDSAMYRCASSLWGQGGTGELFFGEGSRLTVL.